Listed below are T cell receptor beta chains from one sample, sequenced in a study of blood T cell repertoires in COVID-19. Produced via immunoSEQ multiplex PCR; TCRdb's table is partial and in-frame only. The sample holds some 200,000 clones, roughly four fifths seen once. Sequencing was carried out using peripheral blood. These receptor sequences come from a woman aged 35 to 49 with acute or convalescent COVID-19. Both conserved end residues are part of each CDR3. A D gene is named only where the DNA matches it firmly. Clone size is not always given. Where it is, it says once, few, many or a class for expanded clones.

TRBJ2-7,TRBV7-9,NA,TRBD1,TGTGCCAGCAGCTTCCCAGGGGGCGACGAGCAGTACTTC,CASSFPGGDEQYF
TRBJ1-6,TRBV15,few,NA,TGTGCCACCAGCGAGGGCTCCTATAATTCACCCCTCCACTTT,CATSEGSYNSPLHF
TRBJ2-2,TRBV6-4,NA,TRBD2,TGTGCCAGCAGCCCCGGCGGGGGAGACCAGGGGGAGCTGTTTTTT,CASSPGGGDQGELFF
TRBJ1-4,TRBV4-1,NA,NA,TGCGCCAGCAGCCCCCCCTACAGTGAGGGCGAAAAACTGTTTTTT,CASSPPYSEGEKLFF
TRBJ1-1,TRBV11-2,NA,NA,TGTGCCTCGCGGAGAACTGAAGCTTTCTTT,CASRRTEAFF
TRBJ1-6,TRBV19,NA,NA,TGTGCCAGTAGCCTCGGGGGGCATTCACCCCTCCACTTT,CASSLGGHSPLHF
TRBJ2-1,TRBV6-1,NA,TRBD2,TGTGCCAGCAGTGAACGGGCTAGCGGGAGGCTAGGCAATGAGCAGTTCTTC,CASSERASGRLGNEQFF
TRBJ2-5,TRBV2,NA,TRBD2,TGTGCCAGCAGTGTAGGGAGCGGGAGAAAAGAGACCCAGTACTTC,CASSVGSGRKETQYF
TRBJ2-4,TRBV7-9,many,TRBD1,TGTGCCAGCAGCGCCGCAGGGGGCGCCCCGGGTTTGGTAAACATTCAGTACTTC,CASSAAGGAPGLVNIQYF
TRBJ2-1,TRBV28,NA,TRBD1,TGTGCCAGCAGTTTCGGGTCGCTAGGACAGGGGGCTCTACGAGAGCAGTTCTTC,CASSFGSLGQGALREQFF
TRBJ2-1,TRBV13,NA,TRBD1,TGTGCCAGCAGCTTAGACCGGGGACAGCTCAATGAGCAGTTCTTC,CASSLDRGQLNEQFF
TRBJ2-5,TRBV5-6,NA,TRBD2,TGTGCCAGCAGCTTTACTAGCGGGGAACGAGGGGAGACCCAGTACTTC,CASSFTSGERGETQYF
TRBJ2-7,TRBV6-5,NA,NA,TGTGCCAGCAGTAGGACAAGTGACTACGAGCAGTACTTC,CASSRTSDYEQYF
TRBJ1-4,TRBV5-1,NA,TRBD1,TGCGCCAGCAGCAAGACAGGGGGCTATGAAAAACTGTTTTTT,CASSKTGGYEKLFF
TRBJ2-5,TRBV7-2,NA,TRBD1,TGTGCCAGCAGCCATCCCCGACAGGGGCTGAGCCAAGAGACCCAGTACTTC,CASSHPRQGLSQETQYF
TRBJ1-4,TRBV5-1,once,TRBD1,TGCGCCAGCAGCTTAGGGACAGGGGCGATTAATGAAAAACTGTTTTTT,CASSLGTGAINEKLFF
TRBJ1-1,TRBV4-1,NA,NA,TGCGCCAGCAGCCAAGCTTTGGGGGGGCGCGGGATGAACACTGAAGCTTTCTTT,CASSQALGGRGMNTEAFF
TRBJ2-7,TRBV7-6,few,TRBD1,TGTGCCAGCAGCTTATCACCCGAAGGGACAGTTAACGAGCAGTACTTC,CASSLSPEGTVNEQYF
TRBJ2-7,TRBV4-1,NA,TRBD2,TGCGCCAGCAGCCAAGTTGGTAGCGGGTACGAGCAGTACTTC,CASSQVGSGYEQYF
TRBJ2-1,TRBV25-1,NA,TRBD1,TGTGCCAGCGAGGGACAGGGGGCGACAAATGAGCAGTTCTTC,CASEGQGATNEQFF
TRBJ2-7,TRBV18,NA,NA,TGTGCCAGCTCCGTCGGGCGGGCTGACTACGAGCAGTACTTC,CASSVGRADYEQYF
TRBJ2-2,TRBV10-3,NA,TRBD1,TGTGCCACAGGGACAGAGACCTTCACCGGGGAGCTGTTTTTT,CATGTETFTGELFF
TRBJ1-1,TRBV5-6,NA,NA,TGTGCCAGCAGCTTCCCCCCGGGGAGCACTGAAGCTTTCTTT,CASSFPPGSTEAFF
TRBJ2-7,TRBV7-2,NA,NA,TGTGCCAGCAGCCGCGGGACAGCCAGATCCGAGCAGTACTTC,CASSRGTARSEQYF
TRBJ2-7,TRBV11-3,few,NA,TGTGCCAGCAGCTACGGGGGAGACCCAACTTACGAGCAGTACTTC,CASSYGGDPTYEQYF
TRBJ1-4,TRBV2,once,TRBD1,TGTGCCAGCAGTGAAGCGTGGGTGGGACAGGCGGAAAAACTGTTTTTT,CASSEAWVGQAEKLFF
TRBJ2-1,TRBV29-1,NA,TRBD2,TGCAGCGTTGATCCTAGCGGGAGAGAGGTTGAGCAGTTCTTC,CSVDPSGREVEQFF
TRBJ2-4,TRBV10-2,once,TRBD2,TGCGCCAGCCGACCGGGGGGGAGCAAAAACATTCAGTACTTC,CASRPGGSKNIQYF
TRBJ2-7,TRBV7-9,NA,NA,TGTGCCAGCAGCTCGAGGAGTCACTCCTACGAGCAGTACTTC,CASSSRSHSYEQYF
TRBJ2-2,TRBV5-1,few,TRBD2,TGCGCCAGCAGCCTGGAACGGGGGGGACCCGGGGAGCTGTTTTTT,CASSLERGGPGELFF
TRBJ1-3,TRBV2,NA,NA,TGTGCCAGCAAACTTAGGGGATCGTCTGGAAACACCATATATTTT,CASKLRGSSGNTIYF
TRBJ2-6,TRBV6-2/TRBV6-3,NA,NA,TGTGCCAGCAGTTACTCGCACAGGGTCTGGACTGGGGCCAACGTCCTGACTTTC,CASSYSHRVWTGANVLTF
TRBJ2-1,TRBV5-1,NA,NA,TGCGCCAGCAGCTTGGTCCATCTACCTTACAATGAGCAGTTCTTC,CASSLVHLPYNEQFF
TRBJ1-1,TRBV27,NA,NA,TGTGCCAGCAGCACCCCCGGGGTCGGGGCTGAAGCTTTCTTT,CASSTPGVGAEAFF
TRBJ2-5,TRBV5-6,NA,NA,TGTGCCAGCAGCAAGACTAGGTGGGAGACCCAGTACTTC,CASSKTRWETQYF
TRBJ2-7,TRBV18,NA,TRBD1,TGTGCCAGCTCCACCGGGACAGCCTCCTACGAGCAGTACTTC,CASSTGTASYEQYF
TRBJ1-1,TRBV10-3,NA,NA,TGTGCCATCAGTGAGCCGGGGGGATTGGCTTTCTTT,CAISEPGGLAFF
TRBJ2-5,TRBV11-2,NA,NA,TGTGCCAGCAGCTTAGGGGTACTAGGATGGGAGACCCAGTACTTC,CASSLGVLGWETQYF
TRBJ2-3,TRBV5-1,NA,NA,TGCGCCAGCAGCTTTATTGGACTAGGACAGGATACGCAGTATTTT,CASSFIGLGQDTQYF
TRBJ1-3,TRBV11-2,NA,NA,TGTGCCAGCAGCTTAGAACAGCTCTCTGGAAACACCATATATTTT,CASSLEQLSGNTIYF